The 3 T cell receptor beta chains below come from one sample, sequenced in a study of T cells after yellow fever vaccination. MiXCR, applied by TCRdb to the 5' RACE reads, yields one record per CDR3 protein. In the table there are 500,000 to 650,000 distinct CDR3 sequences, approximately 13% of which are singletons. This specimen was PBMCs, taken on the day of the yellow fever booster vaccination. The receptors were gathered from a man in his thirties or forties who received the YFV17D yellow fever vaccine.

The chain uses TRBV28 and TRBJ1-1, with TRBD1 as a possible D gene (5 bases). Trimming took 3 bases from V and 3 from J, leaving 11 bases between them. The CDR3 runs to 14 residues. Germline V gene lookup returns CDR1 MDHEN and CDR2 SYDVKM. CDR3: CASSFLGDYTEAFF. CDR3 nucleotide sequence: TGTGCCAGCAGTTTTCTGGGGGATTACACTGAAGCTTTCTTT.

This chain links TRBV7-2 with TRBJ2-1; unclear D gene. The germline CDR1 and CDR2 sequences are SGHTA and FQGNSA. Trimming removed 5 bases from V and 9 bases from J, with 11 bases in between. The CDR3 extends over 12 amino acids. Here the CDR3 DNA reads TGTGCCAGCAGCCCTGACTGGGCTGAGCAGTTCTTC. This encodes CASSPDWAEQFF.

There are a few counts of this clonotype. The chain is built from TRBV20-1 and TRBJ1-1, with D unresolved. The V and J ends lost 1 base and 1 base respectively, with 4 bases between them. The CDR3 totals 12 residues. CDR1 DFQATT and CDR2 SNEGSKA come from the germline V gene (reference sequence). This chain's CDR3 is CSARGPNTEAFF. CDR3 nucleotide sequence: TGCAGTGCTAGAGGGCCGAACACTGAAGCTTTCTTT.